Listed below are T cell receptor beta chains from one sample, sequenced in a study of neurological immune-mediated disorders. TCRdb recomputed calls from the 5' RACE reads with MiXCR, one row per CDR3 protein. The profile covers roughly 57,000 distinct CDR3 sequences, with around 24% appearing a single time and 3.5% to 5.5% taken by the ten largest. Sequencing was performed on PBMCs. Every receptor here comes from a man between 60 and 75 years old with HTLV-1-associated myelopathy (HAM/TSP). Each CDR3 is given with its conserved first and last residue. Fields, in order: J gene, clone size, D gene, V gene, CDR3 protein, CDR3 DNA. The D gene is left open where the match is weak. The size entry is marked missing in some rows and otherwise reads once, few, many or a size class.

>TRBJ1-1|many|.|TRBV5-1
CASSVGIGNTEAFF
TGCGCCAGCAGCGTGGGCATAGGGAACACTGAAGCTTTCTTT
>TRBJ2-5|.|.|TRBV5-1
CASSSPGYQETQYF
TGCGCCAGCAGCTCGCCGGGGTACCAAGAGACCCAGTACTTC
>TRBJ1-4|few|.|TRBV27
CASSELATNEKLFF
TGTGCCAGCAGCGAGTTGGCCACTAATGAAAAACTGTTTTTT
>TRBJ2-3|.|TRBD2|TRBV5-1
CASSFGTSVTDTQYF
TGCGCCAGCAGCTTCGGGACTAGCGTCACAGATACGCAGTATTTT
>TRBJ2-1|.|TRBD2|TRBV20-1
CSASSASGRGRNEQFF
TGCAGTGCTAGTTCGGCTAGCGGGAGGGGTCGGAATGAGCAGTTCTTC
>TRBJ2-3|many|TRBD2|TRBV20-1
CSASAGPGGDTQYF
TGCAGTGCTAGTGCAGGGCCGGGGGGTGATACGCAGTATTTT
>TRBJ1-2|.|.|TRBV7-2
CASSPDLGGYTF
TGTGCCAGCAGCCCTGATTTGGGGGGCTACACCTTC
>TRBJ2-1|many|.|TRBV6-5
CASSSLQGGTFF
TGTGCCAGCAGTTCCCTACAGGGGGGGACGTTCTTC
>TRBJ2-7|many|.|TRBV11-3
CASSRHRVAEQYF
TGTGCCAGCAGCCGGCACAGGGTGGCCGAGCAGTACTTC
>TRBJ1-1|.|.|TRBV12-3/TRBV12-4
CASSLLTGEAFF
TGTGCCAGCAGCCTACTGACGGGGGAAGCTTTCTTT
>TRBJ2-1|many|TRBD2|TRBV6-7
CASSFLLTSGIYNEQFF
TGTGCCAGCAGTTTTCTGCTGACTAGCGGGATTTACAATGAGCAGTTCTTC
>TRBJ1-1|few|.|TRBV12-3/TRBV12-4
CASSLTGVTEAFF
TGTGCCAGCAGTCTTACGGGGGTAACTGAAGCTTTCTTT
>TRBJ1-1|many|.|TRBV7-9
CASSQQGAGANTEAFF
TGTGCCAGCAGCCAACAGGGCGCAGGGGCGAACACTGAAGCTTTCTTT
>TRBJ2-7|many|TRBD2|TRBV20-1
CSAVAGGTTYEQYF
TGCAGTGCCGTAGCGGGAGGGACGACTTACGAGCAGTACTTC
>TRBJ2-7|many|.|TRBV20-1
CSARDLVAPSSYEQYF
TGCAGTGCTAGAGATCTAGTAGCCCCTTCTTCCTACGAGCAGTACTTC
>TRBJ2-3|many|.|TRBV12-3/TRBV12-4
CASSLSSGRVTQYF
TGTGCCAGCAGTTTATCCAGCGGCAGGGTTACGCAGTATTTT
>TRBJ2-1|many|TRBD2|TRBV5-5
CASSLEEGRREGNEQFF
TGTGCCAGCAGCTTGGAGGAGGGTCGCAGGGAGGGCAATGAGCAGTTCTTC
>TRBJ1-6|many|.|TRBV28
CASSTGMNSPLHF
TGTGCCAGCAGTACAGGGATGAATTCACCCCTCCACTTT
>TRBJ1-2|many|.|TRBV9
CASSVEGLGYGYTF
TGTGCCAGCAGCGTAGAAGGGCTGGGCTATGGCTACACCTTC
>TRBJ2-2|many|.|TRBV5-5
CASSSTGRDTGELFF
TGTGCCAGCAGCTCCACAGGGAGGGACACCGGGGAGCTGTTTTTT
>TRBJ1-5|many|.|TRBV2
CASSVRVQEPQHF
TGTGCCAGCAGTGTCAGGGTTCAAGAGCCCCAGCATTTT
>TRBJ1-1|many|TRBD1|TRBV5-1
CASSPLTGAWTEAFF
TGCGCCAGCAGCCCATTGACAGGGGCCTGGACTGAAGCTTTCTTT
>TRBJ2-4|many|.|TRBV20-1
CSARDRISGAGLVDIQYF
TGCAGTGCTAGAGATAGAATATCGGGGGCGGGTTTGGTGGACATTCAGTACTTC
>TRBJ2-1|.|.|TRBV20-1
CSVQTGLSDLYNEQFF
TGCAGTGTCCAGACGGGACTGTCAGACTTATACAATGAGCAGTTCTTC
>TRBJ1-4|many|TRBD1|TRBV27
CATADRFNEKLFF
TGTGCCACCGCGGACAGGTTTAATGAAAAACTGTTTTTT
>TRBJ2-7|few|.|TRBV3-1
CASSQTSYEQYF
TGTGCCAGCAGCCAAACCTCCTACGAGCAGTACTTC
>TRBJ2-1|many|.|TRBV3-1
CASSQDPPAGDYNEQFF
TGTGCCAGCAGCCAAGATCCACCAGCGGGCGATTACAATGAGCAGTTCTTC
>TRBJ2-7|many|.|TRBV3-1
CASSQGQLYSSYEQYF
TGTGCCAGCAGCCAAGGTCAGCTATATAGCTCCTACGAGCAGTACTTC
>TRBJ2-3|.|TRBD2|TRBV29-1
CSVRGRADTQYF
TGCAGCGTTCGCGGGAGGGCAGATACGCAGTATTTT
>TRBJ1-5|few|.|TRBV18
CASSPGSGFGGGIQPQHF
TGTGCCAGCTCACCAGGGTCCGGTTTCGGGGGTGGGATACAGCCCCAGCATTTT
>TRBJ2-1|.|.|TRBV15
CATQRDSSDEQFF
TGTGCCACCCAGAGGGATTCATCCGACGAGCAGTTCTTC
>TRBJ2-5|once|TRBD2|TRBV5-5
CASSPTSGRETQYF
TGTGCCAGCAGCCCGACTAGCGGGAGGGAGACCCAGTACTTC
>TRBJ2-2|many|TRBD2|TRBV3-1
CASSPISGRAIGELFF
TGTGCCAGCAGCCCGATTAGCGGGAGGGCCATCGGGGAGCTGTTTTTT
>TRBJ2-7|many|.|TRBV5-1
CASNHGYEQYF
TGCGCCAGCAATCACGGATACGAGCAGTACTTC
>TRBJ2-7|medium-sized|.|TRBV20-1
CSAGVQEQYF
TGCAGTGCTGGGGTCCAGGAGCAGTACTTC
>TRBJ1-5|many|TRBD1|TRBV20-1
CSAGGQGPGPQHF
TGCAGTGCTGGGGGACAGGGTCCCGGACCCCAGCATTTT
>TRBJ1-4|many|.|TRBV5-1
CASSSTGRTNEKLFF
TGCGCCAGCAGCTCCACAGGGAGGACTAATGAAAAACTGTTTTTT
>TRBJ2-2|.|TRBD2|TRBV19
CASFGTSGRWTGELFF
TGTGCCAGTTTTGGGACTAGCGGGAGGTGGACCGGGGAGCTGTTTTTT
>TRBJ2-2|.|.|TRBV21-1
CASSTRGRVGTGELFF
TGTGCCAGCAGCACCAGGGGGCGGGTAGGCACCGGGGAGCTGTTTTTT
>TRBJ2-5|once|.|TRBV29-1
CSVPGLRRETQYF
TGCAGCGTGCCGGGTCTACGGCGAGAGACCCAGTACTTC
>TRBJ2-2|many|.|TRBV24-1
CATRGKGTGELFF
TGTGCCACCAGGGGAAAAGGAACCGGGGAGCTGTTTTTT
>TRBJ1-1|many|TRBD1|TRBV7-2
CASSFTGTVAGGTEAFF
TGTGCCAGCAGCTTCACCGGGACAGTGGCTGGGGGCACTGAAGCTTTCTTT
>TRBJ2-3|many|.|TRBV4-1
CASSQDLTGGLSTDTQYF
TGCGCCAGCAGCCAAGATTTGACGGGCGGCCTTAGCACAGATACGCAGTATTTT
>TRBJ1-1|.|.|TRBV4-1
CASSQETYRATEAFF
TGCGCCAGCAGCCAAGAAACTTACAGGGCCACTGAAGCTTTCTTT
>TRBJ2-2|many|TRBD1|TRBV3-1
CASSQMTGAELFF
TGTGCCAGCAGCCAAATGACAGGGGCGGAGCTGTTTTTT
>TRBJ2-3|many|.|TRBV2
CASSRDKITDTQYF
TGTGCCAGCAGCAGGGACAAGATCACAGATACGCAGTATTTT